This TCR beta chain was recorded in a study of shared clonotypes between healthy human individuals. Points from the study as a whole: Clonotypes not shared had lower generation probabilities than those common to all four donors. Around 5% was the fraction of naive CD4 clonotypes found shared across a few donors. The genetic and exposure-history diversity represented was limited by few donors.

Germline CDR1 reads SNHLY; CDR2 reads FYNNEI. CDR3 length equals 15 residues. The J segment lost 2 bases and the V segment lost 7 bases, leaving 6 bases of the junction unmatched. Selected positively for CCR7 and CD45RO-negative, naive CD8 cells excluded terminally differentiated effector memory CD45RA+ cells. On this clone itself: The target antigen is unknown.

Clones were sequenced by immunoSEQ multiplex PCR, and TCRdb holds only the in-frame ones, with some missing. The sample lists about 700,000 clones, 92% occurring once. Sample: naive CD8+ T cells sorted from blood. The chain combines TRBV2 with TRBJ2-7, with 12 bases aligning to TRBD1. The TCR originated in a man under 40 in good health. CDR3 in amino acids: CASKSRDRGPYEQYF. In nucleotides, the CDR3 is TGTGCCAGCAAATCCCGGGACAGGGGGCCCTACGAGCAGTACTTC.